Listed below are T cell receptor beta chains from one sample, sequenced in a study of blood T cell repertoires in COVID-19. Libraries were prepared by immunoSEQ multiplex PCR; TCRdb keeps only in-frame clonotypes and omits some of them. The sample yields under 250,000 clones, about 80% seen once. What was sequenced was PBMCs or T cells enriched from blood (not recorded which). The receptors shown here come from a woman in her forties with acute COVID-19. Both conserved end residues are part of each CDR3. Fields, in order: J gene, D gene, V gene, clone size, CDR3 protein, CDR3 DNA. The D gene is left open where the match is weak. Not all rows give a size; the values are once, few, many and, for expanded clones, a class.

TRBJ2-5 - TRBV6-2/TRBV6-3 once CASSYSRQETQYF TGTGCCAGCAGTTACTCGAGGCAAGAGACCCAGTACTTC
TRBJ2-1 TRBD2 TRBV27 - CASSLLAGGLGNEQFF TGTGCCAGCAGTCTTTTAGCGGGGGGGCTGGGTAATGAGCAGTTCTTC
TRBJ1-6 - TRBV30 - CAWSVSGAGHSPLHF TGTGCCTGGAGTGTATCCGGGGCGGGACATTCACCCCTCCACTTT
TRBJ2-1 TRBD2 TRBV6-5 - CASRQTGTKGEQFF TGTGCCAGCCGCCAAACCGGGACTAAGGGCGAGCAGTTCTTC
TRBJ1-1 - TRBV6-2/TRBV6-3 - CASSISPFLNTEAFF TGTGCCAGCAGCATTTCCCCTTTCTTGAACACTGAAGCTTTCTTT
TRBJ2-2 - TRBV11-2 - CASSLLVRRAGELFF TGTGCCAGCAGCCTATTAGTACGTCGCGCCGGGGAGCTGTTTTTT
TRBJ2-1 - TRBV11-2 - CASSSQRSSYNEQFF TGTGCCAGCAGCTCCCAGAGGAGCTCCTACAATGAGCAGTTCTTC
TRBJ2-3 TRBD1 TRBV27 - CASSFPGTGQYF TGTGCCAGCAGTTTCCCTGGGACAGGGCAGTATTTT
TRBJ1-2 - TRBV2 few CASSGQGSYGYTF TGTGCCAGCAGTGGGCAGGGTAGCTATGGCTACACCTTC
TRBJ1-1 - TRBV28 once CASRRGRNTEAFF TGTGCCAGCCGCCGGGGGAGGAACACTGAAGCTTTCTTT
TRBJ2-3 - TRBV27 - CASIGRQGTDTQYF TGTGCCAGCATTGGTCGACAGGGCACAGATACGCAGTATTTT
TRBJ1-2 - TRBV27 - CASSWGGGFYGYTF TGTGCCAGCAGTTGGGGGGGCGGCTTCTATGGCTACACCTTC
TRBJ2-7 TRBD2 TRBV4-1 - CASSQATSGSLEQYF TGCGCCAGCAGCCAAGCTACTAGCGGGAGCCTCGAGCAGTACTTC
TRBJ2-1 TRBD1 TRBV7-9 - CASSLDGQGYNEQFF TGTGCCAGCAGCTTAGATGGACAGGGTTACAATGAGCAGTTCTTC
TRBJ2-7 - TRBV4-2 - CASSQDVSSYEQYF TGTGCCAGCAGCCAAGATGTTAGCTCCTACGAGCAGTACTTC
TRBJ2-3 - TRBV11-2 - CASSPTSPTDTQYF TGTGCCAGCAGCCCTACCTCCCCCACAGATACGCAGTATTTT
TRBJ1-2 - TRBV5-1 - CASSPAVGQSYGYTF TGCGCCAGCAGCCCAGCCGTAGGACAGAGCTATGGCTACACCTTC